Detailed here is one T cell receptor beta chain. Baseline was the first blood sampling point, followed by cycle 4 day 1 and cycle 7 day 1. The assay was immunoSEQ multiplex PCR, and TCRdb's table has in-frame clones only and misses some. Of 50,000 or so clones in the sample, around 93% were seen once. These data originate in a study of OX40 agonist ivuxolimab in advanced cancers. V was shortened by 1 base and J by 6 bases, with 7 bases between the two germline ends. CDR1 and CDR2 (germline): SEHNR, FQNEAQ (reference sequence). CDR3 size: 12 residues. The V and J genes are TRBV7-9 and TRBJ2-7; D is undetermined. Material: CD4+ or CD8+ T cells sorted from blood, obtained in a trial of the OX40 agonist ivuxolimab. The sequence was collected from an adult with an advanced solid tumor such as melanoma, head and neck, liver or kidney cancer. The CDR3, as DNA: TGTGCCAGCAGCTTAGATACGATCGAGCAGTACTTC. Amino acids: CASSLDTIEQYF.